This is a list of T cell receptor beta chains from one sample in a study of blood T cells in healthy people across ages. From the 5' RACE reads, TCRdb called clonotypes with MiXCR, one entry per CDR3 protein. The repertoire holds some 560,000 distinct CDR3 sequences, with roughly a quarter as singletons. These same data were also listed under a study on T cells of mothers and their children.

The sequencing sample was made of blood. These receptors came from a boy aged 2 to 10 in good health. Both conserved end residues are part of each CDR3. The D gene is left open where the match is weak. Size is stated for part of the rows, as once, few or many counts, or as a class when the clone is expanded.

d_call,clone_size,v_call,j_call,cdr3_nt,cdr3_aa
-,-,TRBV7-2,TRBJ2-5,TGTGCCAGCAGCTTAGTTCGTCCTGGGGAGACCCAGTACTTC,CASSLVRPGETQYF
TRBD1,-,TRBV6-5,TRBJ1-2,TGTGCCAGCAGCCAGGACAGGGCCTATGGCTACACCTTC,CASSQDRAYGYTF
-,few,TRBV12-3/TRBV12-4,TRBJ2-2,TGTGCCAGCAGTTCCCCGCAGGGCCCCGGGGAGCTGTTTTTT,CASSSPQGPGELFF
-,-,TRBV12-3/TRBV12-4,TRBJ1-4,TGTGCCAGCAGCCCCCTCGCGGGGGACGAGGAAAAACTGTTTTTT,CASSPLAGDEEKLFF
TRBD2,-,TRBV27,TRBJ2-2,TGTGCCAGCAGAGGGACTAGCGGCTTTATCGGGGAGCCGTTTTTT,CASRGTSGFIGEPFF
TRBD2,-,TRBV4-2,TRBJ2-7,TGTGCCAGCAGCCAAGATCATTTGGGACTAGCGGGGTTTTCCTCCTACGAGCAGTACTTC,CASSQDHLGLAGFSSYEQYF
TRBD2,-,TRBV12-3/TRBV12-4,TRBJ2-2,TGTGCCAGCAGTACAAGAGGGAGGGCCGGGGAGCTGTTTTTT,CASSTRGRAGELFF
-,-,TRBV14,TRBJ2-7,TGTGCCAGCAGCTACGGAATAGGCGGGCCCTACTACGAGCAGTACTTC,CASSYGIGGPYYEQYF
-,-,TRBV24-1,TRBJ2-1,TGTGCCACCAGTGATCCGGACGGTAACTACAATGAGCAGTTCTTC,CATSDPDGNYNEQFF
TRBD2,-,TRBV5-1,TRBJ2-5,TGCGCCAGCAGACGGACTAGAGGAGAGACCCAGTACTTC,CASRRTRGETQYF
-,few,TRBV7-9,TRBJ1-1,TGTGCCAGCAGCTTAGAACACAGCTACACTGAAGCTTTCTTT,CASSLEHSYTEAFF
-,-,TRBV29-1,TRBJ1-2,TGCAGCGTCCGGACGGGAGAAAGCTACACCTTC,CSVRTGESYTF
-,-,TRBV13,TRBJ2-5,TGTGCCAGCAGCCCCCAGGGGAAGGGGACGGAGGAGACCCAGTACTTC,CASSPQGKGTEETQYF
-,-,TRBV4-2,TRBJ2-5,TGTGCCAGCAGCCAAGGTTACGGGGACCAAGAGACCCAGTACTTC,CASSQGYGDQETQYF
TRBD1,-,TRBV5-6,TRBJ2-5,TGTGCCAGCAGCACCGGGACAGGGGTCCAAGAGACCCACTACTTC,CASSTGTGVQETHYF
-,few,TRBV12-5,TRBJ2-2,TGTGCTAGTGGTTCCCCTTTAAGTCGTTCAAGGAACACCGGGGAGCTGTTTTTT,CASGSPLSRSRNTGELFF
-,-,TRBV7-9,TRBJ1-4,TGTGCCAGCAGCCGACAGATCTCTAATGAAAAACTGTTTTTT,CASSRQISNEKLFF
TRBD1,few,TRBV18,TRBJ2-1,TGTGCCAGCTCACCACTTGACAGGGTCCGAGGGGATGAGCAGTTCTTC,CASSPLDRVRGDEQFF
TRBD1,-,TRBV5-1,TRBJ1-2,TGCGCCAGCAGCTTGGAGGCGTTAGGGACAGGGGCCGGCGGCTACACCTTC,CASSLEALGTGAGGYTF
-,few,TRBV14,TRBJ1-1,TGTGCCAGCAGCCAAGCTAGGCGGACTGAAGCTTTCTTT,CASSQARRTEAFF
TRBD2,-,TRBV3-1,TRBJ2-5,TGTGCCAGCAGCCATTCGGGACTAGCTGCCCCCCCAGAGACCCAGTACTTC,CASSHSGLAAPPETQYF
-,few,TRBV9,TRBJ1-1,TGTGCCAGCAGCGTAGGAGGGCAAATGAACACTGAAGCTTTCTTT,CASSVGGQMNTEAFF
TRBD2,few,TRBV12-3/TRBV12-4,TRBJ2-7,TGTGCCAGCAGTTTCGGACTAGGCACCTACGAGCAGTACTTC,CASSFGLGTYEQYF
-,few,TRBV12-3/TRBV12-4,TRBJ1-1,TGTGCCAGTACCTTTGGGAGGGCTGAAGCTTTCTTT,CASTFGRAEAFF
-,few,TRBV19,TRBJ1-5,TGTGCCAGTAGTAGCAGGGTACGTCAGCCCCAGCATTTT,CASSSRVRQPQHF
TRBD2,-,TRBV12-3/TRBV12-4,TRBJ2-4,TGTGCCAGCAGTCCTCAAGCGGGAGGGCCAAACATTCAGTACTTC,CASSPQAGGPNIQYF
-,-,TRBV14,TRBJ2-7,TGTGCCAGCAGCCAAGACAACGGTTACACCTTCTACGAGCAGTACTTC,CASSQDNGYTFYEQYF
-,many,TRBV6-5,TRBJ2-2,TGTGCCAGCAGTTACCTCAGGGCCGCGAACACCGGGGAGCTGTTTTTT,CASSYLRAANTGELFF
-,few,TRBV11-2,TRBJ2-5,TGTGCCAGCAGCCCTCAGGGGCGGGGGAAAGAGACCCAGTACTTC,CASSPQGRGKETQYF
-,-,TRBV7-9,TRBJ2-7,TGTGCCAGCAGCTTTTTAAGGGTAGGGTCCTACGAGCAGTACTTC,CASSFLRVGSYEQYF
TRBD2,many,TRBV6-5,TRBJ2-7,TGTGCCAGCAGACTTAGCGGGGGGGCAGACGAGCAGTACTTC,CASRLSGGADEQYF
-,few,TRBV25-1,TRBJ2-7,TGTGCCAGCAGTGAATTCGCCCGCGGCGGCGAGCAGTACTTC,CASSEFARGGEQYF
-,-,TRBV20-1,TRBJ2-7,TGCAGTGCTAGAGTTTTCCCCGTGGGTGACTACGAGCAGTACTTC,CSARVFPVGDYEQYF
-,-,TRBV5-1,TRBJ2-1,TGCGCCAGCAGCTTAACCGGGACACCCTACAATGAGCAGTTCTTC,CASSLTGTPYNEQFF
TRBD1,-,TRBV29-1,TRBJ2-5,TGCAGCGTTTCGACAGGGGAGATGGGAGAGACCCAGTACTTC,CSVSTGEMGETQYF
-,-,TRBV25-1,TRBJ2-7,TGTGCCAGCAGCTCGCTGGCAGGGACCAACGAGCAGTACTTC,CASSSLAGTNEQYF
-,-,TRBV10-2,TRBJ2-7,TGCGCCAGCAGTGAGGGCGGGAACTCCTACGAGCAGTACTTC,CASSEGGNSYEQYF
-,once,TRBV6-1,TRBJ2-6,TGTGCCAGCAATACACCCTTCCCGGGAGCCTCTGGGGCCAACGTCCTGACTTTC,CASNTPFPGASGANVLTF
-,-,TRBV27,TRBJ2-1,TGTGCCAGCAGTTTAGGATCGATCGATGAGCAGTTCTTC,CASSLGSIDEQFF
-,-,TRBV9,TRBJ2-3,TGTGCCAGCAGCGTGGAAGGGTTCGGGAGCACAGATACGCAGTATTTT,CASSVEGFGSTDTQYF
-,-,TRBV4-1,TRBJ1-2,TGCGCCAGCAGCCAAGATTTCACAGTTCATGGCTACACCTTC,CASSQDFTVHGYTF
TRBD2,few,TRBV4-1,TRBJ2-5,TGCGCCAGCAGCCGAACCGGGACTAGCGGGAGGTCGAAGACCCAGTACTTC,CASSRTGTSGRSKTQYF
TRBD2,-,TRBV20-1,TRBJ2-7,TGCAGTGCTAGTCCCGAACTAGCGTTCTCGACACCCTACGAGCAGTACTTC,CSASPELAFSTPYEQYF
-,-,TRBV20-1,TRBJ2-5,TGCAGTGCTAGAGACAGGTGGGTTTCAGAGACCCAGTACTTC,CSARDRWVSETQYF
TRBD1,-,TRBV6-2/TRBV6-3,TRBJ2-7,TGTGCCAGCAGTTGGGGACAGGGCTCCCGCTACGAGCAGTACTTC,CASSWGQGSRYEQYF
TRBD1,-,TRBV5-1,TRBJ2-7,TGCGCCAGCAGCTCGGCGGACAGGGAAAAGCAGTACTTC,CASSSADREKQYF
-,few,TRBV11-2,TRBJ2-5,TGTGCCAGCAGCTTAGTCAGTATCGAGACCCAGTACTTC,CASSLVSIETQYF
TRBD1,-,TRBV6-5,TRBJ2-4,TGTGCCAGCAGTCGTGGGACAGGGGTTGTGCAGTACTTC,CASSRGTGVVQYF
-,-,TRBV12-3/TRBV12-4,TRBJ2-7,TGTGCCAGCAGAGCCGCGAGCTCCTACGAGCAGTACTTC,CASRAASSYEQYF
-,-,TRBV6-1,TRBJ1-1,TGTGCCAGCAGTCCAAAGGGGGTAGGGCTGAACACTGAAGCTTTCTTT,CASSPKGVGLNTEAFF